The clone carrying this T cell receptor beta chain was observed a single time. The junction departs from the called germline gene at one end, perhaps through a read error. The source of the sample is a study of blood T cells in healthy people across ages. Primed by a sample-barcoded 5' primer and a J-beta primer mix, a second PCR proceeded for about 7 to 12 cycles. A single record per CDR3 protein comes from TCRdb applying MiXCR to the 5' RACE reads. The top ten clones hold roughly a fifth of a sample with some 730,000 distinct CDR3 sequences, around a fifth of them seen once. Total RNA, at least 5.5 micrograms per sample, came from PBMCs. The specimen was blood. The origin of this receptor is a man aged 65 to 85 in good health.

CDR3 nucleotide sequence: TGCAGTGCTAGAGATTCCGGGGGGCCCGTATTT. Its translation is CSARDSGGPVF. The rearrangement uses TRBV20-1 and TRBJ2-3, with a possible D match to TRBD2 (7 bases). Germline V gene lookup returns CDR1 DFQATT and CDR2 SNEGSKA (reference sequence). The CDR3 spans 11 residues.